This entry lists 18 T cell receptor beta chains sequenced from one sample in a study of a mutant IDH1 vaccine in newly diagnosed glioma. These receptors' targets are unknown. Assay used: immunoSEQ multiplex PCR; TCRdb lists only in-frame clones, some missing. Seen here are tens of thousands of clones, roughly nine tenths observed once, and the top ten hold under 0.6%. The time point here: week 5, during vaccination. It was 300 ug of mutant IDH1 20-mer peptide that made up each vaccine dose, given with topical imiquimod. The input for sequencing was PBMCs, taken from a glioma patient whose treatment included an IDH1 peptide vaccine. The receptors originated from a woman in her forties or fifties with glioma.

This chain connects TRBV6-4 to TRBJ2-1, with TRBD2 identical over 9 bases. Germline V gene sequence: CDR1 MRHNA, CDR2 SNTAGT. The CDR3 covers 16 residues. The V segment lost 2 bases and the J segment 1 base; nucleotides outside the gene matches: 3. The CDR3 DNA reads TGTGCCAGCAGTGACCGGCTAGCGGGATCCTACAATGAGCAGTTCTTC. Protein product: CASSDRLAGSYNEQFF.

The chain combines TRBV15 with TRBJ2-1; D possibly corresponds to TRBD1 (5 bases). Looked up from germline, CDR1 is LNHNV and CDR2 is YYDKDF (reference sequence). The CDR3 contains 13 residues. Trimming cost V 0 bases and J 12 bases, with 12 bases left between them. For the CDR3, the DNA is TGTGCCACCAGCAGAGATCGACAGTCCCGGCAGTTCTTC. Amino acid sequence: CATSRDRQSRQFF.

The chain's CDR3 is CASSLRTYSGAQYF. DNA of the CDR3: TGTGCCAGCAGCTTGAGGACATACAGCGGGGCCCAGTACTTC. The chain employs TRBV5-5 and TRBJ2-5, with 7 bases lining up with TRBD2. The trim removed 1 base at V and 9 bases at J, leaving 9 bases unmatched. The germline V gene encodes CDR1 SGHKS and CDR2 YYEKEE (reference sequence). The CDR3 has 14 amino acids.

V gene TRBV11-2 combines with J gene TRBJ1-1; a weak D match, TRBD1 (5 bases). The CDR3 is 14 residues long. V shed 8 bases and J shed 1 base, with 14 bases lying between them. The germline CDR1 and CDR2 sequences are SGHAT and FQNNGV. CDR3 coding DNA: TGTGCCAGCCGTACGGGGCCCGCGAACACTGAAGCTTTCTTT. Protein sequence: CASRTGPANTEAFF.

This clone was recorded a few times. The V call is TRBV18, the J call TRBJ1-1, with D perhaps matching TRBD1 (6 bases). Germline lookup yields CDR1 KGHSH and CDR2 LQKENI. This CDR3 has 17 amino acids. V shed 0 bases and J shed 4 bases, with 18 bases lying between them. The chain's CDR3 is CASSPPAGEGLVTEAFF. In nucleotides, the CDR3 is TGTGCCAGCTCACCACCGGCAGGGGAAGGTCTTGTCACTGAAGCTTTCTTT.

This chain joins TRBV7-3 and TRBJ2-1; TRBD2 matches at 10 bases. The CDR3 sequence is 15 residues long. V lost 3 bases and J lost 3; bases outside the gene matches: 2. Germline CDR1 is SGHTA and CDR2 is FQGTGA. The CDR3 DNA is TGTGCCAGCAGCTTTCTAGCGGGAGACTACAATGAGCAGTTCTTC. It yields the protein CASSFLAGDYNEQFF.

V and J are TRBV11-1 and TRBJ2-7; 10 nucleotides match TRBD1. Germline V lookup: CDR1 SGHAT, CDR2 FQDESV (reference sequence). The CDR3 runs 15 residues. V was clipped by 7 bases and J by 5 bases; unmatched bases: 11. CDR3 nucleotides: TGTGCCAGCACCAGACGGGGACAGGGGATGCACGAGCAGTACTTC. It encodes CASTRRGQGMHEQYF.

The rearrangement links TRBV6-5 to TRBJ2-5, with TRBD2 matching 10 bases. CDR1 is MNHEY, CDR2 SVGAGI, per germline. After removal of 4 bases from V and 0 bases from J, the junction contained 5 bases not matched to a gene. The CDR3 is made up of 16 amino acids. CDR3 amino acids: CASSSLTSGDQETQYF. The CDR3 DNA follows: TGTGCCAGCAGTTCACTTACTAGCGGGGACCAAGAGACCCAGTACTTC.

The chain combines TRBV7-8 with TRBJ1-5; 7 bases agree with TRBD1. Per germline, CDR1 SGHVS and CDR2 FQNEAQ. The CDR3 covers 14 residues. Trimming removed 6 bases from V and 3 bases from J; junction bases left unmatched: 5. CDR3 sequence reads: CASRAGTDNQPQHF. The CDR3 DNA sequence: TGTGCCAGCAGGGCCGGGACAGACAATCAGCCCCAGCATTTT.

The rearrangement links TRBV6-1 to TRBJ2-1, with D possibly being TRBD1 or TRBD2 (6 bases each). Per the germline V gene, CDR1 is MNHNS and CDR2 is SASEGT. V was shortened by 3 bases and J by 2 bases, with 17 bases between the two germline ends. The CDR3 extends over 17 amino acids. CDR3 in DNA: TGTGCCAGCAGTGAGGGCCGTGGGGGGCCCACCTACAATGAGCAGTTCTTC. Protein: CASSEGRGGPTYNEQFF.

The J gene is TRBJ2-7, the V gene TRBV6-5; 9 bases match TRBD1. CDR3 length: 15 amino acids. V was pared by 6 bases and J by 2 bases, with 8 bases of the junction left unmatched. Germline values: CDR1 MNHEY, CDR2 SVGAGI. This chain's CDR3 is CASSSDRGPTYEQYF. Written as DNA, the CDR3 is TGTGCCAGCAGCTCGGACAGGGGCCCGACCTACGAGCAGTACTTC.

The V and J genes are TRBV5-1 and TRBJ1-4, with D possibly TRBD1 on 5 matching bases. CDR1 and CDR2 (germline): SGHRS, YFSETQ. This CDR3 is built from 14 residues. Trimming cost V 4 bases and J 7 bases, with 14 bases left between them. CDR3 in DNA: TGCGCCAGCAGCCACAGGTCAAAGGGTGAAAAACTGTTTTTT. This translates into CASSHRSKGEKLFF.

This chain links TRBV5-1 with TRBJ2-5, with 11 bases fitting TRBD2. The J call could be wrong; TRBJ2-7 is a better fit for the DNA end. The germline V gene has CDR1 SGHRS and CDR2 YFSETQ. The CDR3 runs to 15 residues. DNA for the CDR3: TGCGCCAGCAGCCATCGACTAGCGGGGTCCTACGAGCAGTACTTC. This sequence encodes CASSHRLAGSYEQYF.

The V call is TRBV9, the J call TRBJ2-3, with 9 positions matching TRBD2. With 0 bases clipped from V and 4 bases from J, the junction kept 3 bases outside the gene matches. Per the germline V gene, CDR1 is SGDLS and CDR2 is YYNGEE. This CDR3 contains 15 residues. CDR3 residues: CASSVGTSAPDTQYF. The CDR3 DNA reads TGTGCCAGCAGCGTAGGGACTAGCGCCCCAGATACGCAGTATTTT.

V usage is TRBV28 and J usage is TRBJ2-1; the D gene is possibly TRBD2 (5 bases). The germline V gene encodes CDR1 MDHEN and CDR2 SYDVKM. The length of the CDR3 is 11 residues. The ends were cut back, 6 bases at V and 13 bases at J, with 13 bases in the middle. CDR3 DNA sequence: TGTGCCAGCAGCCCAGTGGGAGATCAGTTCTTC. Its translation is CASSPVGDQFF. The full variable domain, rest sourced from reference TRBV28 and TRBJ2-1, is DVKVTQSSRYLVKRTGEKVFLECVQDMDHENMFWYRQDPGLGLRLIYFSYDVKMKEKGDIPEGYSVSREKKERFSLILESASTNQTSMYLCASSPVGDQFFGPGTRLTVL.

The V call is TRBV10-3, the J call TRBJ2-1; perhaps TRBD1 as D (6 bases). The CDR3 length is 16 residues. Trimming shortened V by 4 bases and J by 0 bases, and 13 bases separated the two germline ends. Germline V lookup: CDR1 ENHRY, CDR2 SYGVKD. The CDR3 nucleotides are TGTGCCATCAGTGTAGGACAGTACAGCTCCTACAATGAGCAGTTCTTC. It codes for CAISVGQYSSYNEQFF.

The chain employs TRBV19 and TRBJ1-4, with 9 bases that match TRBD1. CDR1 and CDR2 from the germline V gene are LNHDA and SQIVND (reference sequence). Losses at the gene ends were 3 bases for V and 8 bases for J; bases not matched to a gene: 13. This CDR3 spans 17 amino acids. The CDR3 DNA sequence: TGTGCCAGTAGTATTCAGGCGACCGGGACAGGGAAAGAAAAACTGTTTTTT. Residues: CASSIQATGTGKEKLFF.

V usage is TRBV28 and J usage is TRBJ2-6, with 9 bases that match TRBD1. CDR1 is MDHEN and CDR2 is SYDVKM in the germline V gene. There are 19 residues in the CDR3. V was pared by 5 bases and J by 0 bases, with 11 bases of the junction left unmatched. CDR3 residues: CASSDTPGQGTSGANVLTF. Here the CDR3 DNA reads TGTGCCAGCAGTGATACCCCGGGACAGGGAACCTCTGGGGCCAACGTCCTGACTTTC.